This T cell receptor beta chain is from a study of T cell responses to AZD1222 COVID-19 vaccine. Whole-study results and caveats: White British people made up most donors, females outnumbered males, and clonal diversity was possibly underestimated. Spike as a whole was targeted by vaccine-associated CD4 TCRs, dominant at 160-218 and 743-854. Only after the peak T cell response were repertoires sampled. Seropositive at baseline were only a handful of AZD1222 recipients.

As concerns this clone: Its antigen is not identified.

Assay used: immunoSEQ multiplex PCR; TCRdb lists only in-frame clones, some missing. The sample has about 98,000 clones, around 87% seen once. Germline CDR1 SGHVS, CDR2 FQNEAQ. The CDR3 length is 16 residues. V dropped 3 bases and J dropped 5 bases, with 20 bases sitting between them. The chain recombines TRBV7-8 with TRBJ2-7; tentatively, D is TRBD1 or TRBD2 (5 bases each). The specimen comprised peripheral blood, sampled on day 0 of AZD1222 vaccination. The sequence was collected from an adult in good health. In DNA, the CDR3 is TGTGCCAGCAGCTTCTGGGTAGGAGGCAGGGCCGACGAGCAGTACTTC. The encoded protein is CASSFWVGGRADEQYF.